This paragraph reports one T cell receptor beta chain. The germline V and J ends were trimmed by 4 bases and 2 bases, with 11 bases remaining between them. From germline, CDR1 is MGHRA and CDR2 YSYEKL. The CDR3 is made up of 14 amino acids. The time point: blood 4 weeks post-SBRT, at nephrectomy. Treatment: 15 Gy SBRT to primary tumor, nephrectomy 4 weeks later. Blood was sampled at baseline, 2 weeks and 4 weeks after SBRT. Here immunoSEQ multiplex PCR was the method, and the copy in TCRdb shows in-frame clones only, minus some. The table includes about 77,000 clones, approximately 87% detected once. These data come from a study of radiation and T cells in renal cell carcinoma.

Specimen: blood, collected from a patient whose treatment included radiotherapy and nephrectomy. V usage is TRBV4-1 and J usage is TRBJ1-2; no firm D call. This TCR came from a woman aged 55-70 years with renal cell carcinoma. CDR3 sequence (DNA): TGCGCCAGCAGCCCGCGGACCCCCAACTATGGCTACACCTTC. It is translated as CASSPRTPNYGYTF.